The 28 T cell receptor beta chains below were found in one sample sequenced in a study of blood T cell repertoires in COVID-19. Profiled with immunoSEQ multiplex PCR; TCRdb holds only in-frame clones, not every one. This table holds roughly 67,000 clones, roughly 92% found once. The sequenced sample consisted of peripheral blood. The origin of the receptors is a man between 65 and 80 years old with active COVID-19.

This chain's CDR3 is CAISGGPTEEQYV. For the CDR3, the DNA is TGTGCCATCAGTGGGGGCCCGACGGAAGAACAGTACGTC. The chain recombines TRBV10-3 with TRBJ2-7; a weak D match, TRBD1 (5 bases). The CDR3 spans 13 residues. Germline-derived CDR1 and CDR2 are ENHRY and SYGVKD. Trimming shortened V by 4 bases and J by 10 bases, and 17 bases separated the two germline ends.

The chain links TRBV7-2 to TRBJ2-1, with 7 nucleotides matching TRBD2. Per germline, CDR1 SGHTA and CDR2 FQGNSA. V was pared by 5 bases and J by 5 bases, with 9 bases of the junction left unmatched. This CDR3 has 15 residues. CDR3 bases: TGTGCCAGCAGCCCCATACCAGCGGGGAACAATGAGCAGTTCTTC. Encoded protein: CASSPIPAGNNEQFF.

V is TRBV6-5 and J is TRBJ2-3; D remains ambiguous. V lost 0 bases, J lost 9 bases, and 4 bases lay in between. This CDR3 spans 11 amino acids. CDR1 and CDR2 from the germline V gene are MNHEY and SVGAGI. CDR3 sequence reads: CASSYSATQYF. The CDR3 DNA is TGTGCCAGCAGTTACTCGGCAACGCAGTATTTT.

The gene calls are TRBV11-2 and TRBJ2-7; D unresolved. Germline CDR1 SGHAT, CDR2 FQNNGV. Trimming cost V 5 bases and J 3 bases, with 17 bases left between them. This CDR3 comprises 15 residues. The CDR3 nucleotides read TGTGCCAGCAGCATTGAGAGTTTTAGCTTCTACGAGCAGTACGTC. Translation gives CASSIESFSFYEQYV.

The J gene is TRBJ2-3, the V gene TRBV6-5, with D perhaps matching TRBD1 (5 bases). CDR3 length equals 13 residues. Germline V gives CDR1 MNHEY, CDR2 SVGAGI. Trimming removed 8 bases at V and 4 bases at J, with 13 bases between. The CDR3 sequence: CASRAGFPDTQYF. The CDR3 coding sequence is TGTGCCAGCCGAGCAGGGTTTCCAGATACGCAGTATTTT.

The chain uses TRBV19 and TRBJ2-6, with 8 bases aligning to TRBD1. Germline V gene data show CDR1 as LNHDA and CDR2 as SQIVND (reference sequence). The length of the CDR3 is 15 residues. The trim removed 5 bases at V and 2 bases at J, leaving 2 bases unmatched. In nucleotides, the CDR3 is TGTGCCAGTAGTTCACAGGGGGCTGGGGCCAACGTCCTGACTTTC. Residues: CASSSQGAGANVLTF.

V gene TRBV19 combines with J gene TRBJ2-2, with TRBD2 matching over 10 bases. J was trimmed by 1 base and V by 6 bases; bases with no gene match: 5. This CDR3 is 16 amino acids long. Looked up from germline, CDR1 is LNHDA and CDR2 is SQIVND (reference sequence). CDR3 sequence reads: CASSQLAGRNTGELFF. Here the CDR3 DNA reads TGTGCCAGTAGCCAACTAGCGGGGAGGAACACCGGGGAGCTGTTTTTT. The full variable domain, rest sourced from reference TRBV19 and TRBJ2-2, is DGGITQSPKYLFRKEGQNVTLSCEQNLNHDAMYWYRQDPGQGLRLIYYSQIVNDFQKGDIAEGYSVSREKKESFPLTVTSAQKNPTAFYLCASSQLAGRNTGELFFGEGSRLTVL.

The chain couples TRBV6-6 to TRBJ1-4, with D possibly being TRBD1 (5 bases). Trimming stripped 5 bases from V and 7 bases from J, with 11 bases between. CDR3 length: 13 amino acids. CDR1 MNHNY and CDR2 SVGAGI come from the germline V gene (reference sequence). In DNA form, the CDR3 reads TGTGCCAGCAGTAGGGGCGAAAGTGAAAAACTGTTTTTT. Translated, it gives CASSRGESEKLFF.

The DNA of the CDR3 is TGTGCCAGTAGTATTATGGCAGGTTCAGATGAGCAGTTCTTC. Translation gives CASSIMAGSDEQFF. The chain is built from TRBV19 and TRBJ2-1; D remains unclear. Germline CDR1 is LNHDA and CDR2 is SQIVND (reference sequence). The V and J ends lost 3 bases and 8 bases respectively, with 14 bases between them. The CDR3 has 14 amino acids.

This chain joins TRBV19 and TRBJ1-1; unclear D gene. Trimming cost V 5 bases and J 11 bases, with 18 bases left between them. The CDR3 spans 13 residues. Germline V lookup: CDR1 LNHDA, CDR2 SQIVND (reference sequence). CDR3 residues: CASSPRRGSRAFF. CDR3 coding DNA: TGTGCCAGTAGTCCTCGTCGAGGGAGTCGGGCTTTCTTT. Drawing the rest from reference TRBV19 and TRBJ1-1, the complete variable domain is DGGITQSPKYLFRKEGQNVTLSCEQNLNHDAMYWYRQDPGQGLRLIYYSQIVNDFQKGDIAEGYSVSREKKESFPLTVTSAQKNPTAFYLCASSPRRGSRAFFGQGTRLTVV.

The V and J genes are TRBV19 and TRBJ2-1, with TRBD1 matching over 7 bases. The CDR3 consists of 14 residues. The junction had 9 bases not matched to a gene; V was cut back by 5 bases and J by 8 bases. Germline assignment: CDR1 LNHDA and CDR2 SQIVND (reference sequence). In DNA form, the CDR3 reads TGTGCCAGTAGTCCAGCGACAGGGTGGGATGAGCAGTTCTTC. Protein sequence: CASSPATGWDEQFF.

The chain joins TRBV7-6 to TRBJ1-4; tentative D call: TRBD1 (5 bases). V was clipped by 4 bases and J by 8 bases, with 20 bases between them. Per the germline V gene, CDR1 is SGHVS and CDR2 is FNYEAQ. The CDR3 totals 16 residues. This chain's CDR3 is CASSSSGPPGGEKLFF. In DNA form, the CDR3 reads TGTGCCAGCAGCTCTTCAGGCCCACCCGGGGGGGAAAAACTGTTTTTT.

The chain is built from TRBV6-6 and TRBJ2-5; TRBD2 matches 7 bases. Per germline, CDR1 MNHNY and CDR2 SVGAGI (reference sequence). V lost 4 bases to trimming and J lost 4 bases; unmatched junction nucleotides: 9. The length of the CDR3 is 15 residues. DNA of the CDR3: TGTGCCAGCAGTTTACTCGGTGGGGGGGTAGAGACCCAGTACTTC. This codes for CASSLLGGGVETQYF.

The chain is built from TRBV6-5 and TRBJ1-1; D perhaps matches TRBD1 (5 bases). Trimming took off 7 bases at V and 6 bases at J, with 18 bases between the two ends. CDR1 is MNHEY and CDR2 is SVGAGI in the germline V gene. The CDR3 totals 14 residues. CDR3 DNA sequence: TGTGCCAGCATCCCGACCGGGAGGGGCGCTGAAGCTTTCTTT. This translates into CASIPTGRGAEAFF.

The V and J genes are TRBV15 and TRBJ1-5, with TRBD1 matching 7 bases. The CDR3 is made up of 18 amino acids. CDR1 and CDR2 (germline): LNHNV, YYDKDF (reference sequence). With V trimmed by 2 bases and J by 4 bases, 14 bases remained unmatched. Here the CDR3 reads CATSRTSLRDRNNQPQHF. The CDR3 region has the DNA TGTGCCACCAGCAGAACCTCCCTCCGGGACAGAAATAATCAGCCCCAGCATTTT.

The genes are TRBV2 and TRBJ2-1; 10 nucleotides align to TRBD2. Trimming cost V 7 bases and J 7 bases; bases outside gene matches: 4. This CDR3 has 13 residues. Germline V gene sequence: CDR1 SNHLY, CDR2 FYNNEI. This chain's CDR3 is CASIRTSGNEQFF. The DNA for the CDR3 is TGTGCCAGCATCAGGACTAGCGGAAATGAGCAGTTCTTC.

V is TRBV6-6 and J is TRBJ1-1; D might be TRBD1 (5 bases). From germline, CDR1 is MNHNY and CDR2 SVGAGI (reference sequence). V lost 0 bases, J lost 6 bases, and 11 bases lay in between. The length of the CDR3 is 14 residues. The CDR3 DNA reads as TGTGCCAGCAGTTACTCGCAGGGTATCTCTGAAGCTTTCTTT. Protein: CASSYSQGISEAFF.

The chain carries TRBV5-1 and TRBJ1-1; TRBD1 aligns across 7 bases. Germline V CDR1 and CDR2: SGHRS, YFSETQ. The length of the CDR3 is 15 residues. Unmatched junction bases numbered 5, after V lost 3 bases and J lost 0 bases. Here the CDR3 DNA reads TGCGCCAGCAGCTCGTCAGGGGGGATGAACACTGAAGCTTTCTTT. It is translated as CASSSSGGMNTEAFF. Filled out from reference TRBV5-1 and TRBJ1-1, the complete variable domain reads KAGVTQTPRYLIKTRGQQVTLSCSPISGHRSVSWYQQTPGQGLQFLFEYFSETQRNKGNFPGRFSGRQFSNSRSEMNVSTLELGDSALYLCASSSSGGMNTEAFFGQGTRLTVV.

This chain links TRBV5-4 with TRBJ2-5; 9 nucleotides line up with TRBD2. Germline-derived CDR1 and CDR2 are SGHNT and YYREEE (reference sequence). The CDR3 spans 16 residues. The ends lost 4 bases at V and 4 bases at J; junction bases unmatched: 11. The CDR3, as DNA: TGTGCCAGCAGCCCCGGTCGGACTAGCGACGGAGAGACCCAGTACTTC. This codes for CASSPGRTSDGETQYF.

The CDR3 DNA reads as TGCGCCAGCAGCGAGACGGGGGGGCGCGGGGAGCTGTTTTTT. This codes for CASSETGGRGELFF. This chain joins TRBV5-1 and TRBJ2-2; TRBD2 matches at 8 bases. The ends lost 4 bases at V and 7 bases at J; junction bases unmatched: 6. The germline gives CDR1 SGHRS, CDR2 YFSETQ. The length of the CDR3 is 14 residues.

The rearrangement links TRBV7-6 to TRBJ2-1; possible D gene TRBD2, 6 bases. There are 14 residues in the CDR3. The germline V and J ends were trimmed by 4 bases and 5 bases, with 12 bases remaining between them. Germline CDR1 and CDR2: SGHVS and FNYEAQ. The DNA of the CDR3 is TGTGCCAGCAGCTCGGGTTCGGGGGACAATGAGCAGTTCTTC. This sequence encodes CASSSGSGDNEQFF.

V is TRBV4-3 and J is TRBJ2-5, with a possible D match to TRBD1 (5 bases). V gave up 4 bases and J gave up 1 base, with 10 bases separating them. In germline, CDR1 is LGHNA, CDR2 YSLEER. This CDR3 is 14 amino acids long. The CDR3 bases are TGCGCCAGCAGCCGGTCAGACAGCCAAGAGACCCAGTACTTC. Its translation: CASSRSDSQETQYF.

The chain uses TRBV24-1 and TRBJ1-1; 9 bases fit TRBD1. Germline V gives CDR1 KGHDR, CDR2 SFDVKD. V gave up 4 bases and J gave up 1 base; unmatched junction bases: 6. The CDR3 runs to 16 residues. The CDR3 reads CATSDLPGQGNTEAFF. The CDR3 DNA follows: TGTGCCACCAGTGACCTCCCGGGACAGGGGAACACTGAAGCTTTCTTT.

V is TRBV4-2 and J is TRBJ2-2, with 7 bases that match TRBD1. Unmatched junction bases numbered 9, after V lost 3 bases and J lost 2 bases. CDR3 length: 17 amino acids. CDR1 and CDR2 (germline): LGHNA, YNFKEQ. The CDR3 DNA sequence: TGTGCCAGCAGCCAGCGAACCGGGACAGAAAACACCGGGGAGCTGTTTTTT. This gives the protein CASSQRTGTENTGELFF.

The V gene is TRBV9, the J gene TRBJ1-2; 12 nucleotides align to TRBD1. The CDR3 has 19 residues. Germline lookup yields CDR1 SGDLS and CDR2 YYNGEE. V lost 0 bases, J lost 4 bases, and 13 bases stayed unmatched. CDR3 nucleotide sequence: TGTGCCAGCAGCGTAGAACCCGGGACAGGGGGCGCATATGGCTATGGCTACACCTTC. Translated, it gives CASSVEPGTGGAYGYGYTF.

This sequence joins TRBV9 and TRBJ1-2, with 7 bases matching TRBD1. Germline trimming cut 0 bases from V and 3 bases from J; bases unmatched to any gene: 2. Germline assignment: CDR1 SGDLS and CDR2 YYNGEE. The CDR3 length is 14 residues. CDR3 loop: CASSVDTGDYGYTF. As DNA, the CDR3 is TGTGCCAGCAGCGTAGACACAGGGGACTATGGCTACACCTTC.

In regard to this clone: A read error may produce the germline difference seen at one junction end. The chain has TRBV7-2 and TRBJ2-1; weak D call: TRBD2 (5 bases). The CDR3 spans 16 residues. Germline V gene data show CDR1 as SGHTA and CDR2 as FQGNSA. The CDR3 protein is CASSLAASAPYNEQFF. In DNA, the CDR3 is TGTGCCAGCAGCCTAGCCGCCAGCGCACCCTACAATGAGCAGTTCTTC. The whole variable domain, remainder taken from reference TRBV7-2 and TRBJ2-1, is GAGVSQSPSNKVTEKGKDVELRCDPISGHTALYWYRQSLGQGLEFLIYFQGNSAPDKSGLPSDRFSAERTGGSVSTLTIQRTQQEDSAVYLCASSLAASAPYNEQFFGPGTRLTVL.

Written as DNA, the CDR3 is TGTGCCAGCAGTTACCAGAACAAAAATTCACCCCTCCACTTT. This translates into CASSYQNKNSPLHF. The chain has TRBV6-6 and TRBJ1-6; unclear D gene. The germline V gene has CDR1 MNHNY and CDR2 SVGAGI (reference sequence). This CDR3 spans 14 amino acids. Trimming pared 2 bases from V and 7 bases from J, leaving 9 bases between.